These 11 T cell receptor beta chains came from one sample sequenced in a study of blood T cells in healthy people across ages. Then a second PCR, running about 6 to 11 cycles, was carried out with a sample-barcoded 5' primer and a J-beta primer mix. TCRdb called the 5' RACE reads again in MiXCR, with one record for every CDR3 protein. The data contain over 1,500,000 distinct CDR3 sequences, 35% to 50% of them seen just once; the ten biggest clones take up approximately 22%. Sequenced input: blood. The source of these receptors is a human donor in good health.

A word on this clonotype: This may stem from a read error, because a much larger clone lies one nucleotide away. The DNA for the CDR3 is TGCAGCGCGGCGATAACGGGCTCCTACGAGCAGTACTTC. Encoded protein: CSAAITGSYEQYF. The V gene is TRBV29-1, the J gene TRBJ2-7, with D unresolved. Deletions cut 7 bases from V and 0 bases from J, with 13 bases between. This CDR3 region has 13 residues. CDR1 and CDR2 from the germline V gene are SQVTM and ANQGSEA.

The table lists this clonotype with a few counts. The V gene is TRBV9, the J gene TRBJ2-1, with D perhaps matching TRBD1 (6 bases). The CDR3 covers 15 residues. V lost 3 bases to trimming and J lost 1 base, with 11 bases between them. The germline V gene has CDR1 SGDLS and CDR2 YYNGEE. Here the CDR3 DNA reads TGTGCCAGCAGCGAGGGGGACGGGTCCTACAATGAGCAGTTCTTC. This sequence encodes CASSEGDGSYNEQFF.

This clonotype was recorded a few times. The rearrangement links TRBV20-1 to TRBJ2-3; possible D gene TRBD2, 6 bases. V was clipped by 8 bases and J by 13 bases, with 22 bases between them. Germline-derived CDR1 and CDR2 are DFQATT and SNEGSKA (reference sequence). The CDR3 consists of 12 residues. The CDR3 region has the DNA TGCAGTCCACGACCCCGGCGGGGCCTTGAGTATTTT. Its translation: CSPRPRRGLEYF.

The chain links TRBV27 to TRBJ1-2, with 9 bases identical to TRBD1. Germline V gives CDR1 MNHEY, CDR2 SMNVEV (reference sequence). J was trimmed by 8 bases and V by 3 bases; bases with no gene match: 7. The CDR3 extends over 14 amino acids. This CDR3 is CASSLGQGLSGYTF. The CDR3 DNA is TGTGCCAGCAGTTTGGGACAGGGATTGTCCGGCTACACCTTC.

This clonotype turned up a few times. The chain couples TRBV20-1 to TRBJ1-5; D gene ambiguous. CDR1 DFQATT and CDR2 SNEGSKA come from the germline V gene (reference sequence). Between the trimmed V and J ends, which lost 4 bases and 5 bases, there was a span of 15 bases. The CDR3 sequence is 14 residues long. CDR3: CSATISGWDQPQHF. CDR3 nucleotides: TGCAGTGCTACCATATCGGGGTGGGATCAGCCCCAGCATTTT.

The J gene is TRBJ2-1, the V gene TRBV4-3; D remains ambiguous. The tail of the sequence fits TRBJ2-7 better, so the J call may be wrong. CDR1 is LGHNA and CDR2 is YSLEER in the germline V gene. The CDR3 is made up of 14 amino acids. CDR3 in amino acids: CASSQDRSGYEQYF. CDR3 DNA sequence: TGCGCCAGCAGCCAAGATAGGTCCGGCTACGAGCAGTACTTC.

The chain links TRBV7-2 to TRBJ2-1; a weak D match, TRBD1 (5 bases). The CDR3 extends over 14 amino acids. Germline CDR1 reads SGHTA; CDR2 reads FQGNSA. V gave up 1 base and J gave up 9 bases, with 13 bases separating them. The CDR3 DNA reads TGTGCCAGCAGCTTAGACCCAGGGCTCAGTGAGCAGTTCTTC. Translation: CASSLDPGLSEQFF.

V and J are TRBV7-2 and TRBJ2-3; D might be TRBD1 or TRBD2, each matching 6 bases. CDR3 length: 16 residues. V was clipped by 7 bases and J by 2 bases, with 19 bases between them. CDR1 and CDR2 (germline): SGHTA, FQGNSA. CDR3 sequence: CASTSNGGGATDTQYF. Written as DNA, the CDR3 is TGTGCCAGCACCTCCAACGGAGGGGGAGCCACAGATACGCAGTATTTT.

This clonotype was observed once. The chain joins TRBV12-3 or TRBV12-4 to TRBJ1-2; no firm D call. The length of the CDR3 is 12 residues. V was cut by 0 bases and J by 6 bases, with 5 bases left in between. DNA of the CDR3: TGTGCCAGCAGTTTAGCAGTTCATGGCTACACCTTC. Translated, it gives CASSLAVHGYTF.

This clonotype was picked up a small number of times. The V call is TRBV13, the J call TRBJ2-5; D might be TRBD2 (5 bases). Germline assignment: CDR1 PRHDT and CDR2 FYEKMQ (reference sequence). CDR3 size: 13 residues. V was clipped by 0 bases and J by 11 bases, with 13 bases between them. The CDR3 spells CASSLGPLRGQYF. CDR3 nucleotide sequence: TGTGCCAGCAGCTTAGGGCCACTACGAGGGCAGTACTTC.

The rearrangement links TRBV5-1 to TRBJ2-3; no firm D call. V lost 3 bases to trimming and J lost 2 bases, with 13 bases between them. The CDR3 length is 15 residues. Germline V lookup: CDR1 SGHRS, CDR2 YFSETQ. The CDR3 bases are TGCGCCAGCAGCTCGGATGCAAGCGACACAGATACGCAGTATTTT. It is translated as CASSSDASDTDTQYF.